The 16 T cell receptor beta chains reported below all come from one sample, sequenced in a study of cytomegalovirus exposure and HLA in healthy donors (dated by TCRdb to about 2017). The library was obtained by the immunoSEQ multiplex PCR assay. The multiplex PCR relied on a mix of 60 forward primers for TCR Vbeta segments and 13 reverse primers for TCR Jbeta segments. Not all clones reach the TCRdb copy of this immuneACCESS table, which keeps in-frame sequences only. Checked studies attribute under half of the gap to unresolved V genes and leave the rest unexplained. Across this sample there are 180,000 or so clones, with 76% seen only once. Roughly 1.5% of the sample is taken by the ten largest. The material sequenced was PBMCs. The receptors come from a man aged 18 to 30 in good health and CMV-seronegative.

V is TRBV28 and J is TRBJ1-6, with D possibly matching TRBD1 (5 bases). The germline V gene has CDR1 MDHEN and CDR2 SYDVKM. Trimming stripped 6 bases from V and 9 bases from J, with 6 bases between. The CDR3 is 11 residues long. The CDR3, as DNA: TGTGCCAGCAGCGGGGGTTCACCCCTCCACTTT. Translated, it gives CASSGGSPLHF.

The genes are TRBV9 and TRBJ1-6, with D tentatively TRBD1 (5 bases). The germline V gene has CDR1 SGDLS and CDR2 YYNGEE. The V end lost 2 bases, the J end lost 0 bases, and 9 bases lay between the germline ends. This CDR3 spans 16 amino acids. The CDR3 sequence: CASSVGEGSYNSPLHF. DNA of the CDR3: TGTGCCAGCAGCGTGGGGGAGGGCTCCTATAATTCACCCCTCCACTTT. The variable domain in full, with the rest retrieved from reference TRBV9 and TRBJ1-6, is DSGVTQTPKHLITATGQRVTLRCSPRSGDLSVYWYQQSLDQGLQFLIQYYNGEERAKGNILERFSAQQFPDLHSELNLSSLELGDSALYFCASSVGEGSYNSPLHFGNGTRLTVT.

The chain has TRBV7-9 and TRBJ1-4; D is unresolved. The germline gives CDR1 SEHNR, CDR2 FQNEAQ (reference sequence). Trimming removed 5 bases at V and 4 bases at J, with 11 bases between. The CDR3 is made up of 14 amino acids. The DNA for the CDR3 is TGTGCCAGCAGCCCCGGGGTCCTTAATGAAAAACTGTTTTTT. Its translation: CASSPGVLNEKLFF.

J is TRBJ2-3 and V is TRBV5-4; 7 positions match TRBD1. CDR3 length equals 16 residues. V lost 4 bases, J lost 5 bases, and 13 bases stayed unmatched. CDR1 SGHNT and CDR2 YYREEE come from the germline V gene (reference sequence). CDR3 in amino acids: CASSQGVGNPGDTQYF. In nucleotides, the CDR3 is TGTGCCAGCAGCCAGGGGGTGGGAAACCCGGGAGATACGCAGTATTTT. Full variable domain (rest looked up from reference TRBV5-4 and TRBJ2-3): ETGVTQSPTHLIKTRGQQVTLRCSSQSGHNTVSWYQQALGQGPQFIFQYYREEENGRGNFPPRFSGLQFPNYSSELNVNALELDDSALYLCASSQGVGNPGDTQYFGPGTRLTVL.

The chain is built from TRBV15 and TRBJ2-7; 11 bases are a match to TRBD2. Trimming took 1 base from V and 5 from J; bases not matched to a gene: 4. The CDR3 is 15 amino acids. CDR1 and CDR2 from the germline V gene are LNHNV and YYDKDF (reference sequence). The CDR3 region has the DNA TGTGCCACCAGCAGAGGCGGGACTAGCGGCAACGAGCAGTACTTC. It translates to CATSRGGTSGNEQYF.

The chain uses TRBV27 and TRBJ2-3, with D possibly matching TRBD1 (6 bases). The V gene lost 6 bases and the J gene lost 0 bases, with 16 bases spanning the gap. CDR3 size: 16 residues. Per the germline V gene, CDR1 is MNHEY and CDR2 is SMNVEV (reference sequence). The CDR3 region has the DNA TGTGCCAGCAGCTTGGGTGGGACAACCAGCACAGATACGCAGTATTTT. It encodes CASSLGGTTSTDTQYF.

The chain uses TRBV6-5 and TRBJ1-2, with 7 nucleotides matching TRBD1. J gave up 5 bases and V 7 bases, and 13 bases lay outside the gene matches. Germline CDR1 MNHEY, CDR2 SVGAGI. This CDR3 is 15 amino acids long. CDR3 residues: CASTNLRPGQYGYTF. DNA of the CDR3: TGTGCCAGCACTAATCTCCGGCCGGGACAGTATGGCTACACCTTC.

Remarks on this clone: One end of the junction is discordant with germline, which a read error may explain. V usage is TRBV7-9 and J usage is TRBJ2-1, with D maybe TRBD1 (6 bases). This CDR3 is built from 16 residues. Germline CDR1 reads SEHNR; CDR2 reads FQNEAQ (reference sequence). The CDR3 DNA reads as TGTTCCAGCAGCTCAACCTACAGGGATATATACAATGAGCAGTTCTTC. Translating gives CSSSSTYRDIYNEQFF.

V and J are TRBV6-7 and TRBJ2-7, with D perhaps TRBD1 (6 bases). TRBV6-7 is an ORF for which the function is uncertain. V was cut by 6 bases and J by 1 base, with 16 bases left in between. The CDR3 has 15 residues. The DNA of the CDR3 is TGTGCCAGCAGGGACAGCCCGGAGTCTTCCTACGAGCAGTACTTC. Translation: CASRDSPESSYEQYF.

DNA for the CDR3: TGTGCCAGCTCACCACTTCCAAGGGGGACCTCGGAGACCCAGTACTTC. Amino acids: CASSPLPRGTSETQYF. The rearrangement joins TRBV18 to TRBJ2-5; D may be TRBD1 (6 bases). This CDR3 comprises 16 residues. V was pared by 1 base and J by 5 bases, with 17 bases between. The germline gives CDR1 KGHSH, CDR2 LQKENI.

The chain uses TRBV11-2 and TRBJ2-1; maybe TRBD1 (6 bases). The germline gives CDR1 SGHAT, CDR2 FQNNGV. This CDR3 is 15 amino acids long. Trimming left V 3 bases short and J 3 bases short, with 12 bases between. The chain's CDR3 is CASSLGSGVYNEQFF. As DNA, the CDR3 is TGTGCCAGCAGCTTGGGGTCAGGGGTCTACAATGAGCAGTTCTTC.

The chain carries TRBV2 and TRBJ2-7; possibly TRBD2 for D (5 bases). Trimming took off 6 bases at V and 5 bases at J, with 26 bases between the two ends. CDR1 and CDR2 (germline): SNHLY, FYNNEI. The CDR3 sequence is 17 residues long. CDR3 amino acids: CASSDLQADYPFDEQYF. The CDR3 region has the DNA TGTGCCAGCAGCGATTTACAAGCAGACTACCCCTTTGACGAGCAGTACTTC.

The CDR3 DNA reads as TGTGCCAGCACCGCGCGTGAGCGGGGTGAAGCTTTCTTT. Translation gives CASTARERGEAFF. This chain joins TRBV6-1 and TRBJ1-1; no clear D gene. Trimming pared 7 bases from V and 7 bases from J, leaving 16 bases between. Per germline, CDR1 MNHNS and CDR2 SASEGT. This CDR3 is built from 13 residues.

This rearrangement joins TRBV6-1 to TRBJ2-7; 8 nucleotides match TRBD1. The V gene end was trimmed by 4 bases and the J gene end by 0 bases; junction bases not matched to a gene: 11. This CDR3 comprises 17 residues. Germline CDR1 is MNHNS and CDR2 is SASEGT. In DNA, the CDR3 is TGTGCCAGCAGTGGTATTATTCGGACAGGGAGCTCCTACGAGCAGTACTTC. It translates to CASSGIIRTGSSYEQYF.

The V gene is TRBV5-6, the J gene TRBJ1-2, with 8 bases that match TRBD1. Germline V gene lookup returns CDR1 SGHDT and CDR2 YYEEEE. The CDR3 covers 13 residues. V lost 1 base and J lost 8; bases outside the gene matches: 4. The CDR3 region has the DNA TGTGCCAGCAGCTTGCAGGGGGCGGGCGGCTACACCTTC. Translating gives CASSLQGAGGYTF.

The gene calls are TRBV6-6 and TRBJ1-5; D unresolved. Germline V gene sequence: CDR1 MNHNY, CDR2 SVGAGI (reference sequence). The CDR3 totals 12 residues. Trimming pared 6 bases from V and 8 bases from J, leaving 11 bases between. CDR3 protein: CASSSPGEPQHF. The CDR3 DNA follows: TGTGCCAGCAGCTCCCCCGGAGAGCCCCAGCATTTT.